One and the same sample provided the 18 T cell receptor beta chains below, sequenced in a study of control samples from healthy donors and cancer patients. Assay used: immunoSEQ multiplex PCR; TCRdb lists only in-frame clones, some missing. The table lists 60,000 to 65,000 clones, roughly 85% of them singletons. What was sequenced was blood. Receptor source: a man aged 35-49 years in good health.

The chain links TRBV28 to TRBJ1-2, with no clear D. Trimming stripped 7 bases from V and 3 bases from J, with 12 bases between. This CDR3 region has 13 residues. Germline CDR1 is MDHEN and CDR2 is SYDVKM. CDR3 sequence: CASTESGYYGYTF. CDR3 DNA sequence: TGTGCCAGCACCGAGTCGGGGTACTATGGCTACACCTTC.

The rearrangement uses TRBV6-5 and TRBJ1-6; D unclear. This CDR3 region has 15 residues. The germline V and J ends were trimmed by 2 bases and 6 bases, with 11 bases remaining between them. Germline CDR1 and CDR2: MNHEY and SVGAGI. The CDR3 region has the DNA TGTGCCAGCAGTTACGCGGGAACAATTAATTCACCCCTCCACTTT. This encodes CASSYAGTINSPLHF.

The gene calls are TRBV15 and TRBJ2-2, with 9 positions matching TRBD1. Germline loops: CDR1 LNHNV, CDR2 YYDKDF (reference sequence). Trimming took 0 bases from V and 5 from J; bases not matched to a gene: 7. This CDR3 has 17 residues. DNA for the CDR3: TGTGCCACCAGCAGAGAGTGGACAGGGGAGAGGACCGGGGAGCTGTTTTTT. Translated: CATSREWTGERTGELFF. Using reference TRBV15 and TRBJ2-2 for the parts outside the CDR3, the full variable domain is DAMVIQNPRYQVTQFGKPVTLSCSQTLNHNVMYWYQQKSSQAPKLLFHYYDKDFNNEADTPDNFQSRRPNTSFCFLDIRSPGLGDTAMYLCATSREWTGERTGELFFGEGSRLTVL.

This clone was seen once. V gene TRBV29-1 combines with J gene TRBJ1-1, with D hard to call. In germline, CDR1 is SQVTM, CDR2 ANQGSEA. V was shortened by 6 bases and J by 7 bases, with 12 bases between the two germline ends. The CDR3 length is 11 residues. In nucleotides, the CDR3 is TGCAGCGTCCCCCGCGAAGGTGAAGCTTTCTTT. Protein sequence: CSVPREGEAFF.

V gene TRBV27 combines with J gene TRBJ1-2; D is unresolved. This CDR3 spans 13 amino acids. Trimming took 4 bases from V and 3 from J, leaving 9 bases between them. The germline V gene encodes CDR1 MNHEY and CDR2 SMNVEV (reference sequence). In DNA, the CDR3 is TGTGCCAGCAGTTATGGCAGAGACTATGGCTACACCTTC. As protein: CASSYGRDYGYTF.

This chain joins TRBV29-1 and TRBJ2-1, with D maybe TRBD1 (6 bases). With 6 bases removed from V and 2 bases from J, the gap between germline ends came to 14 bases. Looked up from germline, CDR1 is SQVTM and CDR2 is ANQGSEA. The CDR3 has 14 amino acids. The CDR3 is CSVPGQYTYNEQFF. CDR3 nucleotides: TGCAGCGTCCCCGGACAGTATACCTACAATGAGCAGTTCTTC.

V gene TRBV28 combines with J gene TRBJ2-5, with 7 bases aligning to TRBD2. Germline values: CDR1 MDHEN, CDR2 SYDVKM. This CDR3 has 15 amino acids. V shed 3 bases and J 1 base; nucleotides not matched to a gene: 5. The CDR3 DNA sequence: TGTGCCAGCAGTTTCAAAGCGGGGCTCCAAGAGACCCAGTACTTC. Amino acid sequence: CASSFKAGLQETQYF.

Remarks on this clone: The same CDR3 arises from other DNA sequences in this sample as well. The J gene is TRBJ2-3, the V gene TRBV9; maybe TRBD2 (5 bases). Germline CDR1 and CDR2: SGDLS and YYNGEE. V lost 2 bases to trimming and J lost 0 bases, with 7 bases between them. The CDR3 is 14 residues long. The CDR3 loop is CASSVSGSTDTQYF. The CDR3 nucleotides read TGTGCCAGCAGCGTGAGCGGAAGCACAGATACGCAGTATTTT.

The chain couples TRBV6-6 to TRBJ1-3; no clear D gene. Trimming shortened V by 4 bases and J by 7 bases, and 11 bases separated the two germline ends. Germline loops: CDR1 MNHNY, CDR2 SVGAGI (reference sequence). This CDR3 is built from 13 residues. This chain's CDR3 is CASSSSHRNTIYF. CDR3 sequence (DNA): TGTGCCAGCAGTTCTTCACATCGGAACACCATATATTTT.

The V gene is TRBV3-1 (or the pseudogene TRBV3-2), the J gene TRBJ1-2; D uncertain. The CDR3 length is 15 residues. V was pared by 2 bases and J by 4 bases, with 14 bases between. Per germline, CDR1 LGHDT and CDR2 YNNKEL (reference sequence). The CDR3 here is CASSQREAGIYGYTF. The CDR3 DNA reads as TGTGCCAGCAGCCAACGTGAGGCGGGGATCTATGGCTACACCTTC.

The table lists this clone with a count of one. CDR3 bases: TGTGCCAGCAGCCAAGTAAGCGGGGGGCGGGAGACCCAGTACTTC. This codes for CASSQVSGGRETQYF. The chain is built from TRBV3-1 (or the pseudogene TRBV3-2) and TRBJ2-5; 9 positions match TRBD2. This CDR3 contains 15 residues. V gave up 1 base and J gave up 5 bases; unmatched junction bases: 5. Germline V gene sequence: CDR1 LGHDT, CDR2 YNNKEL (reference sequence).

The rearrangement joins TRBV7-9 to TRBJ2-1; 9 bases match TRBD2. CDR1 is SEHNR and CDR2 is FQNEAQ in the germline V gene (reference sequence). The CDR3 length is 17 residues. The trim removed 5 bases at V and 1 base at J, leaving 9 bases unmatched. The CDR3 region has the DNA TGTGCCAGCAGCCATCCTCTTAGCGGGAGTTCCTACAATGAGCAGTTCTTC. Translating it yields CASSHPLSGSSYNEQFF.

J is TRBJ2-1 and V is TRBV5-6; D is undetermined. The V gene's germline CDR1 is SGHDT and CDR2 YYEEEE. This CDR3 region has 15 residues. The V and J ends lost 0 bases and 0 bases respectively, with 7 bases between them. CDR3 in amino acids: CASSLDWSSYNEQFF. The CDR3 nucleotides are TGTGCCAGCAGCTTGGACTGGAGCTCCTACAATGAGCAGTTCTTC.

This sequence joins TRBV18 and TRBJ1-2; a weak D match, TRBD1 (5 bases). Germline V gene lookup returns CDR1 KGHSH and CDR2 LQKENI. Trimming cost V 3 bases and J 4 bases, with 12 bases left between them. This CDR3 has 14 amino acids. The CDR3 protein is CASSPTSDSYGYTF. Written as DNA, the CDR3 is TGTGCCAGCTCACCCACTTCTGACAGCTATGGCTACACCTTC.

Turning to this clone: This likely comes from a read error, as the CDR3 has no conserved phenylalanine or tryptophan at its end. No DNA is shown, since the ends of the CDR3 on it are uncertain; the CDR3 is the one TCRdb lists. The chain combines TRBV6-4 with TRBJ2-7. Germline V gene sequence: CDR1 MRHNA, CDR2 SNTAGT. The CDR3 is 8 residues long, counting both termini. This CDR3 is CASSDEVP.

The rearrangement links TRBV11-2 to TRBJ1-3; D unresolved. The germline V and J ends were trimmed by 1 base and 10 bases, with 8 bases remaining between them. Germline V gives CDR1 SGHAT, CDR2 FQNNGV. The CDR3 runs 12 residues. CDR3 DNA: TGTGCCAGCAGCTTAGGAGGTGAAACCATATATTTT. As protein: CASSLGGETIYF.

The chain links TRBV19 to TRBJ1-5; D may be TRBD1 (6 bases). Trimming removed 9 bases from V and 4 bases from J, with 13 bases in between. Germline V gene lookup returns CDR1 LNHDA and CDR2 SQIVND (reference sequence). This CDR3 region has 13 residues. This CDR3 is CASLDRVNQPQHF. The CDR3 bases are TGTGCCAGCCTGGACAGAGTAAATCAGCCCCAGCATTTT. The full variable domain, rest sourced from reference TRBV19 and TRBJ1-5, is DGGITQSPKYLFRKEGQNVTLSCEQNLNHDAMYWYRQDPGQGLRLIYYSQIVNDFQKGDIAEGYSVSREKKESFPLTVTSAQKNPTAFYLCASLDRVNQPQHFGDGTRLSIL.

The J gene is TRBJ1-6, the V gene TRBV7-3; D call uncertain. Trimming took off 3 bases at V and 6 bases at J, with 9 bases between the two ends. The CDR3 runs to 14 residues. The V gene's germline CDR1 is SGHTA and CDR2 FQGTGA. CDR3 coding DNA: TGTGCCAGCAGCTTGACCCCCGTTAATTCACCCCTCCACTTT. It encodes CASSLTPVNSPLHF.